These 24 T cell receptor beta chains were all obtained from the same sample, sequenced in a study of CXCR3-negative and CXCR3-positive naive CD8 T cells. The study's findings and limits: TRB CDR3 hydrophobicity was greater in CXCR3-positive naive cells than in CXCR3-negative naive cells.

Their antigen targets remain unknown. Libraries of TRB cDNA were made by 5' RACE and carried UMIs. Reprocessing the 5' RACE reads, TCRdb reports a single entry for every CDR3 protein and omits DNA. Its table records 55,000 to 70,000 distinct CDR3 sequences. The sequenced sample was naive CXCR3+ CD8+ T cells from blood. Regarding subset: CD45RO-CCR7+CD27+CD95- naive CD8+ T cells expressing CXCR3 (TNR3+). These receptors were taken from a human donor in good health. Some clones in this sample may be carry-over from other donors' samples.

The V call is TRBV2, the J call TRBJ1-1; TCRdb indicates TRBD1, and absent DNA this call remains unverified. Germline CDR1 and CDR2: SNHLY and FYNNEI. CDR3 size: 13 residues. This chain's CDR3 is CASSVGVVSEAFF.

The gene calls are TRBV19 and TRBJ2-2; the TCRdb call, TRBD1, lacks DNA for checking. The CDR3 covers 17 residues. Per the germline V gene, CDR1 is LNHDA and CDR2 is SQIVND (reference sequence). The chain's CDR3 is CASSPWTAMENTGELFF.

The genes are TRBV7-6 and TRBJ2-1; TCRdb gives TRBD2 as the D gene, but with no DNA this cannot be confirmed. The length of the CDR3 is 16 residues. Germline CDR1 and CDR2: SGHVS and FNYEAQ. CDR3 sequence reads: CASSLEAGGIYNEQFF.

The chain joins TRBV7-6 to TRBJ2-7; the D call from TCRdb, TRBD1, cannot be confirmed without DNA. The CDR3 is made up of 14 amino acids. The germline V gene encodes CDR1 SGHVS and CDR2 FNYEAQ. CDR3 residues: CASSLGQGINEQYF.

The chain carries TRBV7-2 and TRBJ2-7; as DNA is missing, the TRBD2 call by TCRdb cannot be tested. The CDR3 has 16 amino acids. Germline V lookup: CDR1 SGHTA, CDR2 FQGNSA. This chain's CDR3 is CASSLFGGEYSYEQYF. The full variable domain, with the rest looked up from reference TRBV7-2 and TRBJ2-7, is GAGVSQSPSNKVTEKGKDVELRCDPISGHTALYWYRQSLGQGLEFLIYFQGNSAPDKSGLPSDRFSAERTGGSVSTLTIQRTQQEDSAVYLCASSLFGGEYSYEQYFGPGTRLTVT.

The rearrangement joins TRBV25-1 to TRBJ1-2; there is no DNA to check the TCRdb D call of TRBD1. The CDR3 is 17 amino acids. CDR1 is MGHDK, CDR2 SYGVNS, per germline. The CDR3 region is CASSEGPTGALHYGYTF.

The V gene is TRBV7-8, the J gene TRBJ2-7; TCRdb lists TRBD1, though no DNA is available to test this call. Germline V gene sequence: CDR1 SGHVS, CDR2 FQNEAQ. This CDR3 is built from 13 residues. The CDR3 reads CASSPPRFSEQYF.

The CDR3 here is CASSLPGTGGAGSYNEQFF. The chain is built from TRBV7-3 and TRBJ2-1; TCRdb returns TRBD1, unconfirmable since there is no DNA. Germline-derived CDR1 and CDR2 are SGHTA and FQGTGA. The CDR3 is 19 residues long.

The chain couples TRBV15 to TRBJ1-1; the TRBD1 assignment by TCRdb is unverifiable without DNA. Looked up from germline, CDR1 is LNHNV and CDR2 is YYDKDF (reference sequence). The CDR3 is 15 residues long. CDR3: CATSRDRTVAVEAFF.

CDR3 protein: CSARMAWRETQYF. J is TRBJ2-5 and V is TRBV20-1. Germline values: CDR1 DFQATT, CDR2 SNEGSKA (reference sequence). This CDR3 has 13 residues.

The chain links TRBV6-6 to TRBJ2-1; the TCRdb D gene call, TRBD1, has no DNA to confirm it. CDR1 and CDR2 (germline): MNHNY, SVGAGI (reference sequence). CDR3 length: 13 amino acids. This CDR3 is CASMLRGYNEQFF.

The chain employs TRBV4-3 and TRBJ1-1. The CDR3 is made up of 14 amino acids. Looked up from germline, CDR1 is LGHNA and CDR2 is YSLEER. CDR3 amino acids: CASSQAVGNTEAFF.

The chain links TRBV7-2 to TRBJ2-1; absent DNA, TCRdb's TRBD2 call cannot be checked. The CDR3 sequence is 17 residues long. Germline V gene sequence: CDR1 SGHTA, CDR2 FQGNSA. The CDR3 sequence is CASSLETSGGNYNEQFF.

The chain joins TRBV27 to TRBJ1-2. This CDR3 is 14 amino acids long. Germline values: CDR1 MNHEY, CDR2 SMNVEV (reference sequence). This CDR3 is CASSPTHSAYGYTF.

This chain uses TRBV27 with TRBJ2-2. The CDR3 has 13 residues. Germline CDR1 is MNHEY and CDR2 is SMNVEV (reference sequence). CDR3 sequence: CARSGSLTGELFF.

This sequence joins TRBV5-1 and TRBJ2-2; the D call from TCRdb, TRBD2, cannot be confirmed without DNA. Germline V gene data show CDR1 as SGHRS and CDR2 as YFSETQ. The CDR3 length is 17 residues. The CDR3 loop reads CASSLGPGLAATGELFF.

This chain joins TRBV29-1 and TRBJ2-4. The germline V gene encodes CDR1 SQVTM and CDR2 ANQGSEA. The CDR3 is 15 amino acids. CDR3 residues: CSVEDRGIAKNIQYF.

The chain combines TRBV5-1 with TRBJ2-3; TCRdb calls TRBD2, which cannot be checked without DNA. The CDR3 is 17 residues long. CDR1 is SGHRS and CDR2 is YFSETQ in the germline V gene. CDR3 sequence reads: CASSPLSSGGAGDTQYF.

The chain uses TRBV20-1 and TRBJ2-2; TCRdb outputs TRBD1, but without DNA this stays unchecked. The CDR3 runs to 16 residues. Germline CDR1 reads DFQATT; CDR2 reads SNEGSKA (reference sequence). CDR3 loop: CSARPIQGAWPGELFF.

The V and J genes are TRBV12-3 or TRBV12-4 and TRBJ2-1. This CDR3 has 15 amino acids. The CDR3 protein is CASSDFTNSYNEQFF.

The gene calls are TRBV10-3 and TRBJ2-3; TCRdb reports TRBD2, a call that lacks DNA to check it against. CDR3 length: 17 residues. Germline CDR1 and CDR2: ENHRY and SYGVKD. CDR3 protein: CAISEGLAGEYTDTQYF.

The rearrangement links TRBV29-1 to TRBJ2-3; TCRdb reports TRBD1, a call that lacks DNA to check it against. Germline values: CDR1 SQVTM, CDR2 ANQGSEA. The CDR3 has 14 residues. This CDR3 reads CSVEQGGSTDTQYF.

The V and J genes are TRBV7-2 and TRBJ1-2. The CDR3 is made up of 13 amino acids. Germline loops: CDR1 SGHTA, CDR2 FQGNSA. The CDR3 sequence is CASSLGVDYGYTF.

The chain couples TRBV5-6 to TRBJ2-7. This CDR3 has 13 amino acids. Per germline, CDR1 SGHDT and CDR2 YYEEEE. CDR3 in amino acids: CASSLIMRAEQYF.